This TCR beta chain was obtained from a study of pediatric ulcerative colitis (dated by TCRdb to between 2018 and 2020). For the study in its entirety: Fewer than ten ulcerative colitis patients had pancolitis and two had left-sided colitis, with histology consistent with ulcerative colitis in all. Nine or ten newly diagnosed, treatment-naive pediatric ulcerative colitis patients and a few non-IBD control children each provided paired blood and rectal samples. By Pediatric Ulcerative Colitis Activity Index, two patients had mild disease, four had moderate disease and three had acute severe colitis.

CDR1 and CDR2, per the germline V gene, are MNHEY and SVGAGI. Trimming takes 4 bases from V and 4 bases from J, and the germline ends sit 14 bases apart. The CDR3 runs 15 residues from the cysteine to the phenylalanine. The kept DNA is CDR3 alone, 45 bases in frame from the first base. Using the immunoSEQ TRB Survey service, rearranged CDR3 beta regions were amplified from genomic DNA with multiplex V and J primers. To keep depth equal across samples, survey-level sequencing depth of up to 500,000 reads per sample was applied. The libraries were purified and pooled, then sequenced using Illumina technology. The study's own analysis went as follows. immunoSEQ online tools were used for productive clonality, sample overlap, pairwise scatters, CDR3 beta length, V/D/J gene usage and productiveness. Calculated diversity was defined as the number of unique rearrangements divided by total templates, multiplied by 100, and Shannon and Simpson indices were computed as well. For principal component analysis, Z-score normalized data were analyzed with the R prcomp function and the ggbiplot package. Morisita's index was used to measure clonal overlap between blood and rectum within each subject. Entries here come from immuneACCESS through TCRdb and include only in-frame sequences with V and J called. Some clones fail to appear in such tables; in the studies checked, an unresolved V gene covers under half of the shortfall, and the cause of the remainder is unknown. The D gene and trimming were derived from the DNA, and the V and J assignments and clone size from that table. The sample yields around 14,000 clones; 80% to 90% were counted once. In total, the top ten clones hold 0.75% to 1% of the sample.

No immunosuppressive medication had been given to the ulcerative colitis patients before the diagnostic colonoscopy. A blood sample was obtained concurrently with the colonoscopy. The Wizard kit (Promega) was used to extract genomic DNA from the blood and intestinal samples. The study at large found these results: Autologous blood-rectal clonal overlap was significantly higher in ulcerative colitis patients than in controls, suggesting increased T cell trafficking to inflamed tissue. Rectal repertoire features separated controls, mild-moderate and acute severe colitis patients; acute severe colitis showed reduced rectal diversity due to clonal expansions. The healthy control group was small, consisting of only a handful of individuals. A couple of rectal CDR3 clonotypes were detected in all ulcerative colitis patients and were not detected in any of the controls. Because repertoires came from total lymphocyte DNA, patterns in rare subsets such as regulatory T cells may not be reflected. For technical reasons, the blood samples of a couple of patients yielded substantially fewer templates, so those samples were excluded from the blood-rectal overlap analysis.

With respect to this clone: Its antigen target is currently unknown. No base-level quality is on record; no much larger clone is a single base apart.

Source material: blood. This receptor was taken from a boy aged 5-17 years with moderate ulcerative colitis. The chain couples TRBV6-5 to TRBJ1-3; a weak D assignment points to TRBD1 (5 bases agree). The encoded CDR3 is CASSSIQGAGNTIYF. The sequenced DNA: TGTGCCAGCAGTTCCATCCAGGGTGCGGGAAACACCATATATTTT.